Below, 21 T cell receptor beta chains from the same sample are listed, as sequenced in a study of synovial regulatory T cells in juvenile arthritis. Profiled with immunoSEQ multiplex PCR; TCRdb holds only in-frame clones, not every one. The data show 9,000 to 10,000 clones, and the top ten clones hold 1.1%. Sequencing was done on a sample of Treg cells from blood. Subset given: remaining (HLA-DR-negative) circulating blood Treg cells. All receptors derive from a donor between 2 and 35 years old with juvenile idiopathic arthritis.

This chain uses TRBV5-1 with TRBJ2-1; lacking DNA, the TRBD2 call made by TCRdb goes unchecked. The germline gives CDR1 SGHRS, CDR2 YFSETQ. The length of the CDR3 is 15 residues. No DNA sequence was recorded. CDR3 protein: CASSVLAGGGNEQFF. Looking up the rest from reference TRBV5-1 and TRBJ2-1 gives the full variable domain: KAGVTQTPRYLIKTRGQQVTLSCSPISGHRSVSWYQQTPGQGLQFLFEYFSETQRNKGNFPGRFSGRQFSNSRSEMNVSTLELGDSALYLCASSVLAGGGNEQFFGPGTRLTVL.

The chain uses TRBV6-4 and TRBJ2-7; the D gene TCRdb calls, TRBD2, cannot be checked with no DNA. CDR1 is MRHNA, CDR2 SNTAGT, per germline. The CDR3 has 16 amino acids. No DNA has been recorded. The chain's CDR3 is CASKGLAGDSSYEQYF.

This sequence joins TRBV28 and TRBJ2-7; the D call of TRBD2 rests on TCRdb alone, since no DNA is present to check it. Per the germline V gene, CDR1 is MDHEN and CDR2 is SYDVKM. The CDR3 loop spans 14 amino acids. DNA is not on record. The CDR3 protein is CASSIAGFPYEQYF.

The chain recombines TRBV28 with TRBJ1-5; TCRdb's D call of TRBD1 is untestable without DNA. This CDR3 has 16 amino acids. No DNA is listed. CDR1 is MDHEN and CDR2 is SYDVKM in the germline V gene. The CDR3 reads CASSLARRGSNQPQHF.

This clone is deemed medium-sized by its frequency. This chain connects TRBV19 to TRBJ1-1. The length of the CDR3 is 14 residues. The coding DNA is unavailable. The germline V gene encodes CDR1 LNHDA and CDR2 SQIVND (reference sequence). The CDR3 loop reads CASSMGGLSTEAFF.

The chain's CDR3 is CASSDRVSTDTQYF. V gene TRBV5-8 combines with J gene TRBJ2-3; TCRdb indicates TRBD1, and absent DNA this call remains unverified. The CDR3 sequence is 14 residues long. DNA for this receptor is not on file. The germline V gene has CDR1 SGHTS and CDR2 YDEGEE. Using reference TRBV5-8 and TRBJ2-3 for the parts outside the CDR3, the full variable domain is EAGVTQSPTHLIKTRGQQATLRCSPISGHTSVYWYQQALGLGLQFLLWYDEGEERNRGNFPPRFSGRQFPNYSSELNVNALELEDSALYLCASSDRVSTDTQYFGPGTRLTVL.

The V and J genes are TRBV6-5 and TRBJ2-7; TCRdb's D call, TRBD1, is unchecked because there is no DNA. The CDR3 covers 15 residues. No DNA sequence was recorded. Germline V gives CDR1 MNHEY, CDR2 SVGAGI. CDR3 in amino acids: CASSPDRDSKYEQYF.

V gene TRBV6-4 combines with J gene TRBJ2-1; TCRdb returns TRBD2, unconfirmable since there is no DNA. The CDR3 is made up of 10 amino acids. Only the protein sequence is given. Germline-derived CDR1 and CDR2 are MRHNA and SNTAGT. The CDR3: CARSYNEQFF.

The chain uses TRBV28 and TRBJ2-7; there is no DNA to check the TCRdb D call of TRBD2. This CDR3 spans 12 amino acids. No DNA has been recorded. The germline gives CDR1 MDHEN, CDR2 SYDVKM. CDR3 sequence reads: CASSGEVYEQYF.

The V gene is TRBV20-1, the J gene TRBJ1-1; TCRdb picks TRBD1, but there is no DNA to check that call. The V gene's germline CDR1 is DFQATT and CDR2 SNEGSKA (reference sequence). The CDR3 loop spans 10 amino acids. The record lacks a DNA sequence. The CDR3 sequence: CSARGGGAFF.

The chain joins TRBV2 to TRBJ1-1; there is no DNA to check the TCRdb D call of TRBD1. This CDR3 spans 15 amino acids. The protein alone is recorded here. CDR1 is SNHLY and CDR2 is FYNNEI in the germline V gene. CDR3 loop: CANYLVKTGRTEAFF. The full variable domain, completed using reference TRBV2 and TRBJ1-1, is EPEVTQTPSHQVTQMGQEVILRCVPISNHLYFYWYRQILGQKVEFLVSFYNNEISEKSEIFDDQFSVERPDGSNFTLKIRSTKLEDSAMYFCANYLVKTGRTEAFFGQGTRLTVV.

The V and J genes are TRBV5-1 and TRBJ2-7. Germline CDR1 is SGHRS and CDR2 is YFSETQ. There are 14 residues in the CDR3. Only the protein is on record. The chain's CDR3 is CASSGDGLSYEQYF.

This chain joins TRBV14 and TRBJ1-5; absent DNA, TCRdb's TRBD1 call cannot be checked. The germline gives CDR1 SGHDN, CDR2 FVKESK. The CDR3 runs 14 residues. DNA was not recorded. The CDR3 spells CASSLGQGNQPQHF.

This sequence joins TRBV5-8 and TRBJ2-7; there is no DNA to check the TCRdb D call of TRBD1. This CDR3 has 14 amino acids. No DNA is recorded. The germline gives CDR1 SGHTS, CDR2 YDEGEE. The CDR3 here is CASSPRGDIYEQYF.

This clone counts as medium-sized by frequency. This rearrangement joins TRBV10-3 to TRBJ1-1. The CDR3 runs to 11 residues. The entry carries no DNA sequence. Looked up from germline, CDR1 is ENHRY and CDR2 is SYGVKD. The CDR3 here is CATRLNTEAFF.

This chain links TRBV18 with TRBJ2-7; with no DNA, the TCRdb D assignment of TRBD2 cannot be verified. CDR1 and CDR2 (germline): KGHSH, LQKENI. This CDR3 has 15 amino acids. No DNA was logged. The CDR3: CASSPPGLAGVEQYF.

The chain joins TRBV19 to TRBJ1-5. CDR1 LNHDA and CDR2 SQIVND come from the germline V gene (reference sequence). The CDR3 totals 13 residues. A DNA sequence was not provided. CDR3: CASSIEVDQPQHF. The full variable domain, in which reference TRBV19 and TRBJ1-5 provide the parts outside the CDR3, is DGGITQSPKYLFRKEGQNVTLSCEQNLNHDAMYWYRQDPGQGLRLIYYSQIVNDFQKGDIAEGYSVSREKKESFPLTVTSAQKNPTAFYLCASSIEVDQPQHFGDGTRLSIL.

The chain uses TRBV13 and TRBJ2-7; TCRdb picks TRBD1, but there is no DNA to check that call. In germline, CDR1 is PRHDT, CDR2 FYEKMQ (reference sequence). The CDR3 has 12 amino acids. No DNA sequence is on record. Here the CDR3 reads CASSPLKGEQYF. Together with reference TRBV13 and TRBJ2-7, the CDR3 gives the full variable domain: AAGVIQSPRHLIKEKRETATLKCYPIPRHDTVYWYQQGPGQDPQFLISFYEKMQSDKGSIPDRFSAQQFSDYHSELNMSSLELGDSALYFCASSPLKGEQYFGPGTRLTVT.

This sequence joins TRBV5-1 and TRBJ2-2; checking the TCRdb D call of TRBD2 is not possible without DNA. CDR1 is SGHRS and CDR2 is YFSETQ in the germline V gene. CDR3 size: 13 residues. No DNA sequence was recorded. This chain's CDR3 is CASSLDGAGELFF. The full variable domain, rest sourced from reference TRBV5-1 and TRBJ2-2, is KAGVTQTPRYLIKTRGQQVTLSCSPISGHRSVSWYQQTPGQGLQFLFEYFSETQRNKGNFPGRFSGRQFSNSRSEMNVSTLELGDSALYLCASSLDGAGELFFGEGSRLTVL.

The V call is TRBV18, the J call TRBJ2-5; TCRdb reports TRBD1, a call that lacks DNA to check it against. Germline V CDR1 and CDR2: KGHSH, LQKENI. The CDR3 covers 14 residues. The entry carries no DNA sequence. CDR3 sequence: CASSPPDRLETQYF. Filled out from reference TRBV18 and TRBJ2-5, the complete variable domain reads NAGVMQNPRHLVRRRGQEARLRCSPMKGHSHVYWYRQLPEEGLKFMVYLQKENIIDESGMPKERFSAEFPKEGPSILRIQQVVRGDSAAYFCASSPPDRLETQYFGPGTRLLVL.

The chain carries TRBV28 and TRBJ1-5. From germline, CDR1 is MDHEN and CDR2 SYDVKM. The CDR3 totals 13 residues. No DNA is recorded. The CDR3 sequence is CASIYNSNQPQHF.